This T cell receptor beta chain came from a study of OX40 agonist ivuxolimab in advanced cancers. Across the study: Administration of intravenous ivuxolimab to patients occurred every 2 weeks at 0.01 to 10 mg/kg.

V shed 1 base and J 2 bases; nucleotides not matched to a gene: 10. Germline CDR1 is MNHEY and CDR2 is SMNVEV (reference sequence). This CDR3 is built from 19 residues. The data were produced by immunoSEQ multiplex PCR, yet TCRdb's version contains in-frame clones alone and is incomplete. The data show roughly 55,000 clones, approximately 83% seen once. On this clone: Its target is not known.

Overall study findings and caveats: Averaged across samples, CD8+ T cells carried more expanded clones than CD4+ did. At doses 0.1 to 3.0 mg/kg, CD4+ and CD8+ clones expanded. Patients with a partial response at 0.1-3.0 mg/kg had among the lowest clonal expansion.

This TCR was recovered from an adult with an advanced solid tumor such as melanoma, head and neck, liver or kidney cancer. The sequencing used CD4+ or CD8+ T cells sorted from blood, collected in a trial of the OX40 agonist ivuxolimab. The chain uses TRBV27 and TRBJ2-1; 11 nucleotides match TRBD2. CDR3 sequence: CASSLWGSGGAVTYNEQFF. As DNA, the CDR3 is TGTGCCAGCAGTTTATGGGGTAGCGGGGGGGCGGTCACCTACAATGAGCAGTTCTTC.